One sample yielded the 4 T cell receptor beta chains listed below, sequenced in a study of neoadjuvant nivolumab and ipilimumab in lung cancer. Profiled with immunoSEQ multiplex PCR; TCRdb holds only in-frame clones, not every one. The data show tens of thousands of clones, with less than 85% seen just once and 23% held by the top ten. Material: peripheral blood, obtained before neoadjuvant nivolumab, alone or with ipilimumab. The receptors shown here come from an adult with non-small cell lung cancer.

The V call is TRBV11-2, the J call TRBJ1-5; D not certain. Looked up from germline, CDR1 is SGHAT and CDR2 is FQNNGV. V dropped 4 bases and J dropped 5 bases, with 9 bases sitting between them. This CDR3 comprises 13 residues. CDR3 sequence: CASSSLRDQPQHF. CDR3 in DNA: TGTGCCAGCAGCTCCCTCCGGGATCAGCCCCAGCATTTT.

The V gene is TRBV7-9, the J gene TRBJ2-7, with D possibly called TRBD1 or TRBD2 (5 bases each). V lost 4 bases to trimming and J lost 5 bases, with 18 bases between them. Germline CDR1 and CDR2: SEHNR and FQNEAQ (reference sequence). The CDR3 is made up of 15 amino acids. In DNA, the CDR3 is TGTGCCAGCAGCTCGGCTTGGGCAGGGAGCCACGAGCAGTACTTC. Translating gives CASSSAWAGSHEQYF. The full variable domain, with the rest looked up from reference TRBV7-9 and TRBJ2-7, is DTGVSQNPRHKITKRGQNVTFRCDPISEHNRLYWYRQTLGQGPEFLTYFQNEAQLEKSRLLSDRFSAERPKGSFSTLEIQRTEQGDSAMYLCASSSAWAGSHEQYFGPGTRLTVT.

This clone was recorded a few times. The DNA of the CDR3 is TGTGCCAGCGCCAGACTAGCGGGAGGCGGTGAGCAGTTCTTC. Translating gives CASARLAGGGEQFF. The chain combines TRBV28 with TRBJ2-1; 13 bases agree with TRBD2. CDR3 length: 14 amino acids. V lost 8 bases to trimming and J lost 9 bases; unmatched junction nucleotides: 7. Germline CDR1 MDHEN, CDR2 SYDVKM.

The sample holds one count of this clone. The CDR3 spells CSVEAGAGGNEQFF. CDR3 DNA: TGCAGCGTTGAAGCGGGGGCCGGGGGAAATGAGCAGTTCTTC. The chain couples TRBV29-1 to TRBJ2-1; D is tentatively TRBD1 or TRBD2 (6 bases each). CDR1 SQVTM and CDR2 ANQGSEA come from the germline V gene. Trimming removed 1 base from V and 7 bases from J, with 14 bases in between. The CDR3 is 14 amino acids.